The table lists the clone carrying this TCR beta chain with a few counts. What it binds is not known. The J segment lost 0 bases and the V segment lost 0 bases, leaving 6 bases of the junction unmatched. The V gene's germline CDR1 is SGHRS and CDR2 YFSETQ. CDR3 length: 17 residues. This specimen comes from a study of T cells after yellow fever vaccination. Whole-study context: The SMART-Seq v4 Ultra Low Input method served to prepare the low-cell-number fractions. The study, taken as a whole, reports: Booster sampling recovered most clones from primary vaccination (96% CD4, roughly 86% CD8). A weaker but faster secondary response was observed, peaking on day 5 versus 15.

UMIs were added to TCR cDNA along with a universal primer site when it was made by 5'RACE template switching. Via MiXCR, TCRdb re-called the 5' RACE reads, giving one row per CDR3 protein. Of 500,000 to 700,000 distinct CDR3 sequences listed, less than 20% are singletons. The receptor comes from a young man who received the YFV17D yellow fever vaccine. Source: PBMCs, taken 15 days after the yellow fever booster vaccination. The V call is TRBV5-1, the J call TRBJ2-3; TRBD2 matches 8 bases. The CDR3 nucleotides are TGCGCCAGCAGCTTGGAAGTTAGCGGGGCTAGCACAGATACGCAGTATTTT. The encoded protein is CASSLEVSGASTDTQYF.